This TCR beta chain was identified during a study of T-cell memory formation after mild COVID-19. Study as a whole: Each donor largely had its own TCR clusters.

Whole-study findings and limits: Mainly in CM and EM were contracting CD4+ clones; CD8+ were in EMRA. The study found balanced CD4/CD8 in clones contracting day 15 to 85 and a CD4+ lean in later expanders.

Germline V gene lookup returns CDR1 LGHDT and CDR2 YNNKEL (reference sequence). Trimming stripped 5 bases from V and 8 bases from J, with 10 bases between. The CDR3 is 12 residues long. TCRdb itself ran the 5' RACE reads through MiXCR, one entry per CDR3 protein. The repertoire includes 35,000 to 50,000 distinct CDR3 sequences, 6.1% of them detected once, and under 0.9% sits in the top ten. This clonotype was observed a few times. Its antigen is not identified. The J gene is TRBJ2-1, the V gene TRBV3-1; D might be TRBD1 or TRBD2, each matching 5 bases. The sample taken for sequencing was PBMCs or a T cell subset sorted from them (not recorded which). This receptor was taken from an adult who had mild COVID-19 (a few samples of this study predate the infection). Cell type and time point are not known. In nucleotides, the CDR3 is TGTGCCAGCAGCTTCGGGGCGTATGAGCAGTTCTTC. It is translated as CASSFGAYEQFF.